This entry describes one T cell receptor (beta chain). Its antigen is unknown. TCRdb reanalyzed the 5' RACE reads, giving one entry per CDR3 protein sequence and no DNA. Its table lists more than 75,000 distinct CDR3 sequences. This sample is part of a study of monozygotic twins with inflammatory bowel disease. Study observations and caveats: Among twins, concordant and discordant pairs did not differ in repertoire similarity, possibly from limited power. Compared with healthy twins, IBD patients shared fewer clonotypes with others, especially with disease activity.

The sequence came from a human donor with ulcerative colitis or Crohn's disease, or a healthy co-twin of an affected twin (not recorded which). The specimen sequenced was blood.

CDR3 region: CASSELAGAPANEQFF. The chain couples TRBV6-1 to TRBJ2-1; the D call from TCRdb, TRBD2, cannot be confirmed without DNA. This CDR3 has 16 residues. Germline values: CDR1 MNHNS, CDR2 SASEGT.